This T cell receptor (beta chain) stems from a study of T cells in localized non-small cell lung cancer. Regarding the study as a whole: An association was observed between higher blood T cell density and longer overall survival. Uninvolved adjacent lung, not tumor, had the highest T cell clonality.

V trimming: 2 bases; J trimming: 3 bases; junction bases outside the gene matches: 8. Per germline, CDR1 SGHDT and CDR2 YYEEEE. This CDR3 spans 16 amino acids. A remark on this clone: Its antigen is as yet unknown.

Sequenced by immunoSEQ multiplex PCR; TCRdb stores in-frame clones only, minus some. The table shows approximately 64,000 clones, with approximately 87% occurring only once. The clonotype was recovered from a woman between 35 and 70 years old with stage I lung adenocarcinoma. The V and J genes are TRBV5-6 and TRBJ2-1, with TRBD1 matching over 7 bases. Sequencing was performed on peripheral blood, taken before any cancer treatment. The CDR3 sequence is CASSFTLTGDYNEQFF. The CDR3 DNA is TGTGCCAGCAGCTTTACGTTAACAGGGGACTACAATGAGCAGTTCTTC.